This TCR beta chain was found in a study of T-cell reconstitution after alpha-beta-depleted transplantation in children. Germline CDR1 is MGHRA and CDR2 is YSYEKL. The trim removed 0 bases at V and 2 bases at J, leaving 16 bases unmatched. The CDR3 totals 19 residues. Unique molecular identifiers featured in how the TCRbeta library was prepared. One entry per CDR3 protein results from TCRdb running MiXCR on the PCR reads. The sample includes around 960,000 distinct CDR3 sequences, roughly 29% seen only once; the top ten take roughly 30%. The V and J genes are TRBV4-1 and TRBJ2-7, with 7 bases fitting TRBD2. Sequences were derived from PBMCs, mostly from graft donor cells, sampled 360 days after TCRalphabeta/CD19-depleted stem cell transplant. The sequence came from a boy less than two years old who had a stem cell transplant for SCID, so the T cells may come from the graft donor. The DNA of the CDR3 is TGCGCCAGCAGCCAAGATGGAATCGGGGAGGGCCTCCCCCCCTACGAGCAGTACTTC. It encodes CASSQDGIGEGLPPYEQYF.